This TCR beta chain was retrieved from a study of T cell responses to AZD1222 COVID-19 vaccine. The study, taken as a whole, reports: CD4 TCRs associated with vaccination spanned spike, dominating at 160-218 and 743-854. It should be noted that donors were predominantly white British and more often female, and clonal diversity was possibly underestimated. Spike-specific TCRs gained breadth and depth after people received two AZD1222 doses.

The germline V gene has CDR1 LNHDA and CDR2 SQIVND (reference sequence). Trimming cost V 1 base and J 10 bases, with 11 bases left between them. CDR3 length equals 14 residues. The count of this clone is one. Its matching antigen is unknown. The repertoire was sequenced with immunoSEQ multiplex PCR; TCRdb's copy has only in-frame clones and lacks some. The table shows 100,000 to 150,000 clones, with approximately 91% occurring only once. This material consisted of peripheral blood, taken 28 days after the second AZD1222 dose. The chain combines TRBV19 with TRBJ1-6, with D tentatively TRBD1 (5 bases). The clonotype originates from an adult who received the AZD1222 COVID-19 vaccine. The CDR3 protein is CASSIAGNGSPLHF. In DNA form, the CDR3 reads TGTGCCAGTAGTATAGCAGGGAATGGATCACCCCTCCACTTT.